The following is a T cell receptor (beta chain) sequence with its context. The antigen is not known. Time point: persistent/refractory GD, antithyroid drugs over 5 years with positive TRAb. From RNA extracted from PBMCs, the TCR library was made. The germline gives CDR1 SGHAT, CDR2 FQNNGV. V lost 6 bases and J lost 4, with 18 bases in between. The CDR3 contains 16 residues. This sample is drawn from a study of regulatory T cells in long-lasting Graves disease. Study-wide context: Graves' disease counted as persistent after over 5 years of antithyroid drugs with positive TSH receptor antibodies. Study-level findings and limits: The small sample size may have reduced accuracy. Persistent disease exhibited a predilection for TRBV28, TRBJ1-2 and TRBJ2-5.

Libraries of TCR beta came from iRepertoire HTBI primers plus Arm-PCR of CDR3 regions. MiXCR, applied by TCRdb to the multiplex PCR reads, yields one record per CDR3 protein. Here the sample spans 350,000 to 450,000 distinct CDR3 sequences, roughly 25% being singletons. The source of this sequence is a woman in her forties with Graves disease. This specimen consisted of peripheral blood mononuclear cells (PBMCs), obtained when the disease was refractory, from a patient treated with antithyroid drugs. The chain joins TRBV11-2 to TRBJ2-2, with TRBD2 as a possible D gene (6 bases). CDR3 residues: CASSPPLGGFTGELFF. As DNA, the CDR3 is TGTGCCAGCAGTCCTCCTCTGGGAGGTTTCACCGGGGAGCTGTTTTTT.